In its sample, the clone carrying this T cell receptor (beta chain) was seen many times. Antigen: not known. TCRdb re-analysed the 5' RACE reads in MiXCR, keeping a single row per CDR3 protein. The table has more than 150,000 distinct CDR3 sequences, about 20% seen once. V was pared by 5 bases and J by 4 bases, with 15 bases between. The CDR3 spans 14 residues. Per germline, CDR1 MNHEY and CDR2 SVGAGI. These data originate in a study of CD8 T cells in ankylosing spondylitis. Study-wide findings and caveats: The authors found the disease-linked clones to be CD8+ and relatively rare in peripheral blood. For ankylosing spondylitis blood, a TCR beta motif of about 8 highly homologous variants appeared characteristic. Certain motif variants had earlier appeared in reactive arthritis synovial fluid and blood.

The sequencing sample was made of blood, either unsorted or a sorted T cell fraction (not recorded which). The gene calls are TRBV6-5 and TRBJ2-7; possible D gene TRBD2, 7 bases. This sequence was found in a male donor aged 5 to 30 with ankylosing spondylitis or in good health (not recorded which). CDR3 sequence: CASSRGGRGYEQYF. In nucleotides, the CDR3 is TGTGCCAGCAGTAGGGGGGGACGGGGGTACGAGCAGTACTTC.